The sequence of this T cell receptor beta chain was determined in a study of T cell responses to AZD1222 COVID-19 vaccine. V lost 0 bases and J 10 bases, leaving 19 bases between the germline ends. The germline V gene encodes CDR1 MNHEY and CDR2 SMNVEV (reference sequence). CDR3 length equals 16 residues. The method was immunoSEQ multiplex PCR; TCRdb's version includes in-frame clones alone and lacks a portion of them. The profile shows about 91,000 clones, more than 70% of them singletons. On this clone itself: Its target is unknown.

General study results and limits: Every sample of the repertoires postdated the peak T cell response.

The material was peripheral blood, obtained on day 0 of AZD1222 vaccination. The chain couples TRBV27 to TRBJ1-3; D gene uncertain. The receptor's source is an adult in good health. CDR3 amino acids: CASSLSISSDPSTIYF. The CDR3 nucleotides are TGTGCCAGCAGTTTATCGATCAGCTCCGATCCGTCTACCATATATTTT.